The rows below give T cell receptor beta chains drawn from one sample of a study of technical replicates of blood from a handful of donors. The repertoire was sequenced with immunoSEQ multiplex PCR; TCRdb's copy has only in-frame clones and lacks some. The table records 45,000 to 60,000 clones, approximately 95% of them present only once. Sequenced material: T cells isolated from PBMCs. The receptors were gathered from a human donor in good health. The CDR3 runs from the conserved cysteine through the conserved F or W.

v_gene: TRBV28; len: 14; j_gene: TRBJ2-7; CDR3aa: CASSRGKPTYEQYF
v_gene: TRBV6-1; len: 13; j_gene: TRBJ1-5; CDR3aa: CATYGKWDQPQHF
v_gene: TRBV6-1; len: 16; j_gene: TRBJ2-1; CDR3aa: CASSEETGTEYNEQFF
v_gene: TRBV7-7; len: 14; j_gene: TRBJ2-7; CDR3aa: CAREGPEVSYEQYF
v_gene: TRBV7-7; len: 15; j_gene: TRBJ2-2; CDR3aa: CASSRGQGAVGELFF
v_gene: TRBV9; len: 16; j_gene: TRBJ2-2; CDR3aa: CASSPRLLGAAGELFF
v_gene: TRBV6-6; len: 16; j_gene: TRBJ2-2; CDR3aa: CASSYRHPSNTGELFF
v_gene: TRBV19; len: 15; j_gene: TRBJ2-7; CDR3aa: CASSITSGIHYEQYF
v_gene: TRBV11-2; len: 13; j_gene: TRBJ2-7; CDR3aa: CASSPLGGYEQYF
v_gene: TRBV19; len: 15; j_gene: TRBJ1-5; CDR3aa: CASSIGQGSNQPQHF
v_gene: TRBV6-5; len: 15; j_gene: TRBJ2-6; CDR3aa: CASSYGPSGANVLTF
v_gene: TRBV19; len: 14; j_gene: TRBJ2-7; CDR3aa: CASSMTRVSYEQYF
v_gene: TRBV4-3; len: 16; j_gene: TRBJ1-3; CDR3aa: CASSLGGGWSGNTIYF
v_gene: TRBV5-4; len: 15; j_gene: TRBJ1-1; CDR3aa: CASSLARTVLSEAFF
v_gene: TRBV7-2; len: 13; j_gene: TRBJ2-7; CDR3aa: CASSPQGTYEQYF
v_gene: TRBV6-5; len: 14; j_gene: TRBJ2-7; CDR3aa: CASSPHLSSYEQYF